In this sample, the clone carrying this T cell receptor beta chain turned up many times. Its antigen remains unknown. The CDR3 length is 16 residues. The V gene end was trimmed by 3 bases and the J gene end by 1 base; junction bases not matched to a gene: 6. Per the germline V gene, CDR1 is DFQATT and CDR2 is SNEGSKA (reference sequence). The record originates from a study of early T cells in non-severe SARS-CoV-2 infection. Study overall: Investigators sequenced bulk RNA drawn from unsorted whole blood, and chains remained unpaired. Broader study findings: Matching against VDJdb likely underestimated virus-specific expansions, favoring anti-spike CD8.

In the library, individual cDNA molecules carried attached unique molecular identifiers. MiXCR, run by TCRdb on the 5' RACE reads, gives a single entry per CDR3 protein. Altogether 20,000 to 30,000 distinct CDR3 sequences are present, about 4.5% being singletons, with the ten largest covering 5.6%. The TCR originated in an adult who was a healthcare worker with PCR-confirmed SARS-CoV-2 infection or an uninfected control (not recorded which). The sample comprised whole blood. The chain couples TRBV20-1 to TRBJ1-6; TRBD1 aligns across 7 bases. CDR3 sequence reads: CSARGTARSYNSPLHF. Here the CDR3 DNA reads TGCAGTGCTAGGGGGACAGCAAGGTCCTATAATTCACCCCTCCACTTT.